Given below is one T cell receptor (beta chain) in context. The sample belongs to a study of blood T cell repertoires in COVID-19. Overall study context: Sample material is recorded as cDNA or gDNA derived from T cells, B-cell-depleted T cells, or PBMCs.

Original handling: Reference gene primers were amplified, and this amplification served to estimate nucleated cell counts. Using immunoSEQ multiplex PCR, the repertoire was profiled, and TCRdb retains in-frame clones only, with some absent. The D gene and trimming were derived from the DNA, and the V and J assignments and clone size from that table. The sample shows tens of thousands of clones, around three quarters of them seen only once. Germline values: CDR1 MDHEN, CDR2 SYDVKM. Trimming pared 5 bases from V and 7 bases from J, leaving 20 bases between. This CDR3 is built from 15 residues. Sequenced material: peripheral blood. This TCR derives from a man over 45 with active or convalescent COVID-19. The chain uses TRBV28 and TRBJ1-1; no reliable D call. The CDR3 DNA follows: TGTGCCAGCAGTCCCCTGCCTACCTCCACCTTTGAAGCTTTCTTT. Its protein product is CASSPLPTSTFEAFF.